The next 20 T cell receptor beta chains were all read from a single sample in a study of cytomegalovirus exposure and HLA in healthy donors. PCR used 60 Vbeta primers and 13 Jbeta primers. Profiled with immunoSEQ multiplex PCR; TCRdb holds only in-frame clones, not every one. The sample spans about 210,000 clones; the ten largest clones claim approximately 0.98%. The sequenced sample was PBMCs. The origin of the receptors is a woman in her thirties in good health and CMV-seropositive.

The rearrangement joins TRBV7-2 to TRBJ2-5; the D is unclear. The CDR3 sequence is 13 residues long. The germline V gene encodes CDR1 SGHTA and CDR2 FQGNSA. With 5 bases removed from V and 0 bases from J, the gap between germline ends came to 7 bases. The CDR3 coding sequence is TGTGCCAGCAGCGTTAGAAACCAAGAGACCCAGTACTTC. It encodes CASSVRNQETQYF.

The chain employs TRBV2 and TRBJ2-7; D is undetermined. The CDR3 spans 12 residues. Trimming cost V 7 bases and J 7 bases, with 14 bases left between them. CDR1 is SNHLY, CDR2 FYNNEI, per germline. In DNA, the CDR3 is TGTGCCAGCACAGGCACAGTCAGGGAGCAGTACTTC. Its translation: CASTGTVREQYF.

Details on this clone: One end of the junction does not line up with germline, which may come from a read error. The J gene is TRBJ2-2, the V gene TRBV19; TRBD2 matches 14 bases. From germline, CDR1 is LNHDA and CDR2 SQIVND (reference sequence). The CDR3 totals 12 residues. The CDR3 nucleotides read TGCGGGACTAGCGGGAGTCCCGGGGAGCTGTTTTTT. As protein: CGTSGSPGELFF.

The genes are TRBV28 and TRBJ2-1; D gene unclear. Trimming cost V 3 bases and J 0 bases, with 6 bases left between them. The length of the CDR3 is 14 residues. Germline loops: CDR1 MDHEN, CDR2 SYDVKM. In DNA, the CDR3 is TGTGCCAGCAGTTTGGGCAGCTCCTACAATGAGCAGTTCTTC. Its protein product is CASSLGSSYNEQFF.

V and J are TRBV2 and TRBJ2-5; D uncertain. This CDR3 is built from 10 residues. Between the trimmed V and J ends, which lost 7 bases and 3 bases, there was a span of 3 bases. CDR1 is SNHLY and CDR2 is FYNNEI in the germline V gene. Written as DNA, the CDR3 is TGTGCCAGCACAGAAGAGACCCAGTACTTC. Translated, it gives CASTEETQYF.

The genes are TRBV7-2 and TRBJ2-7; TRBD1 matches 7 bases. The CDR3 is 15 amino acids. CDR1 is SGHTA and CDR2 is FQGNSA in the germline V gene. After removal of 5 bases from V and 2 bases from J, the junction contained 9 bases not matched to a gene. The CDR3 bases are TGTGCCAGCAGCCCATGGACAGGTTTGGCCTACGAGCAGTACTTC. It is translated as CASSPWTGLAYEQYF.

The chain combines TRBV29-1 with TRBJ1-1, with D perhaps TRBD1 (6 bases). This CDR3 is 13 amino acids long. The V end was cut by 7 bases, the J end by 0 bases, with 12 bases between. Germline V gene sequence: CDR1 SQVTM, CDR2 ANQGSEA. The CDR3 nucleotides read TGCAGCGCACTAACAGGGATGAACACTGAAGCTTTCTTT. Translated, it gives CSALTGMNTEAFF.

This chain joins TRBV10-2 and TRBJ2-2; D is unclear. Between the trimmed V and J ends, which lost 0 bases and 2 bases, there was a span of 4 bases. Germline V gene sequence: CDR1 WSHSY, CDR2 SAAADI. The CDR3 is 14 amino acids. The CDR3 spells CASSESSNTGELFF. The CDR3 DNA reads TGCGCCAGCAGTGAGTCTAGCAACACCGGGGAGCTGTTTTTT.

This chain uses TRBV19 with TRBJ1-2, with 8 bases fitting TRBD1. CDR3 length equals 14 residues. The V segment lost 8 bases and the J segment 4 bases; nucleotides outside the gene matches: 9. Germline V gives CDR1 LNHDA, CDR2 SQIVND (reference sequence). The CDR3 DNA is TGTGCCAGTCTTCTCACCGGGACAGGCTATGGCTACACCTTC. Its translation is CASLLTGTGYGYTF.

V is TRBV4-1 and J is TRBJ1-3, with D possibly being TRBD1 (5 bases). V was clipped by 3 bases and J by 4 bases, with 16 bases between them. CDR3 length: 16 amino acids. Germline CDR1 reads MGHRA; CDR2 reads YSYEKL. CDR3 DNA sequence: TGCGCCAGCAGCCATAAAGCGGGGGGTTCAGGAAACACCATATATTTT. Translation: CASSHKAGGSGNTIYF.

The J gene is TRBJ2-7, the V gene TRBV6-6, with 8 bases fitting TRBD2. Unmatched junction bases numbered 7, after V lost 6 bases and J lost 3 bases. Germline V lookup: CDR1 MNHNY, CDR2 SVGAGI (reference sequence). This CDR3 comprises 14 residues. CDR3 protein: CASRMSGRLYEQYF. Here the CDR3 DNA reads TGTGCCAGCAGGATGAGCGGGAGACTCTACGAGCAGTACTTC.

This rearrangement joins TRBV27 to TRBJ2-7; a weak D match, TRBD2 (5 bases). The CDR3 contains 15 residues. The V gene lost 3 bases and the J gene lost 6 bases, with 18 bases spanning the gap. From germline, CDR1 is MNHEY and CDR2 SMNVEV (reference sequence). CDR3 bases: TGTGCCAGCAGTTTCGCGTCCCCGGAAACTAGCGAGCAGTACTTC. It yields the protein CASSFASPETSEQYF.

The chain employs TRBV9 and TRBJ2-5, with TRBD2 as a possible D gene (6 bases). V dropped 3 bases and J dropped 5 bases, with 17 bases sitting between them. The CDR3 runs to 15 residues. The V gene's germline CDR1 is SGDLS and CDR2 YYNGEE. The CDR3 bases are TGTGCCAGCAGCGGCAACGCCGGGGCGGGGGAGACCCAGTACTTC. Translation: CASSGNAGAGETQYF.

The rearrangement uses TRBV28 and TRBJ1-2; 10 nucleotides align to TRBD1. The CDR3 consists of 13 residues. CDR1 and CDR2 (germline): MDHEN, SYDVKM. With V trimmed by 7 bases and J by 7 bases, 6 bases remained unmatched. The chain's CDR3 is CASIDRGRSGYTF. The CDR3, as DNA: TGTGCCAGCATCGACAGGGGGCGTTCTGGCTACACCTTC.

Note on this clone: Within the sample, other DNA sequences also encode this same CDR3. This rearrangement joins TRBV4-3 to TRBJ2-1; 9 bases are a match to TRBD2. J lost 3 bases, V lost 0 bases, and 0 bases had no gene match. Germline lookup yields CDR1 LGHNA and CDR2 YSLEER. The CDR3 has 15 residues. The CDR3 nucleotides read TGCGCCAGCAGCCAAGATAGCGGGAGCTACAATGAGCAGTTCTTC. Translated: CASSQDSGSYNEQFF.

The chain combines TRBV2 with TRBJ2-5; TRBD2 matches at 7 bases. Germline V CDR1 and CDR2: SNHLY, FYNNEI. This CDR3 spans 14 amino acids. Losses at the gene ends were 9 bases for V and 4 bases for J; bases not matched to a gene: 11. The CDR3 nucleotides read TGTGCCAGTACGGGAGGAAACGCAGGAGAGACCCAGTACTTC. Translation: CASTGGNAGETQYF.

DNA for the CDR3: TGTGCCTGGAGTGGGGGCCTCGGAGGGCCTAATTCACCCCTCCACTTT. Translation gives CAWSGGLGGPNSPLHF. The chain links TRBV30 to TRBJ1-6; possibly TRBD1 for D (5 bases). The CDR3 extends over 16 amino acids. CDR1 GTSNPN and CDR2 SVGIG come from the germline V gene (reference sequence). V lost 1 base and J lost 6, with 16 bases in between.

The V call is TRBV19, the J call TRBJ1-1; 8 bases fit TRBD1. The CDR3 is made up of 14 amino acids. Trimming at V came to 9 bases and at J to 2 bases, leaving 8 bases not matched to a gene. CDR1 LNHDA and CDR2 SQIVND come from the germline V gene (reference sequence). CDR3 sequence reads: CASRTGKVNTEAFF. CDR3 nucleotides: TGTGCCAGCCGGACAGGGAAGGTCAACACTGAAGCTTTCTTT. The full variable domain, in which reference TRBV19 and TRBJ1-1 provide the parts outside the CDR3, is DGGITQSPKYLFRKEGQNVTLSCEQNLNHDAMYWYRQDPGQGLRLIYYSQIVNDFQKGDIAEGYSVSREKKESFPLTVTSAQKNPTAFYLCASRTGKVNTEAFFGQGTRLTVV.

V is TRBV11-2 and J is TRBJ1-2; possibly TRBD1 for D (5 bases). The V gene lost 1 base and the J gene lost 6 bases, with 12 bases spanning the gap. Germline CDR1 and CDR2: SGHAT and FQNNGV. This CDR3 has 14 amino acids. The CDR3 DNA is TGTGCCAGCAGCTTAGTGGCGGGGGGAGATGGCTACACCTTC. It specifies CASSLVAGGDGYTF.

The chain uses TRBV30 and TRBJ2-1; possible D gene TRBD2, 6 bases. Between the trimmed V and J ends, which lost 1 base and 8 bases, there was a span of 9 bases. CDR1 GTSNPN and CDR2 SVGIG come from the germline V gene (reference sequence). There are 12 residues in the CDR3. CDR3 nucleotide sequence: TGTGCCTGGAGTGCTAGCGCTGATGAGCAGTTCTTC. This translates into CAWSASADEQFF.